The subject of this entry is one TCR beta chain. Clones were read by immunoSEQ multiplex PCR, and TCRdb kept only the in-frame ones, dropping some. The sample consists of tens of thousands of clones, roughly nine tenths of them appearing once. CDR1 and CDR2 (germline): SNHLY, FYNNEI. This CDR3 comprises 13 residues. The V and J ends lost 3 bases and 6 bases, in that order; junction bases with no gene match: 3. Time point specified: baseline, week 1 (first vaccination visit). The treatment denotes: pre-vaccination baseline after standard-of-care therapy. These data are taken from a study of a mutant IDH1 vaccine in newly diagnosed glioma.

The specimen was PBMCs, collected from a glioma patient treated with radiotherapy, temozolomide or both. The chain has TRBV2 and TRBJ2-5, with TRBD2 identical over 8 bases. This TCR was sampled from a woman aged 40 to 50 with glioma. CDR3 sequence (DNA): TGTGCCAGCAGTGACAGCGGGAGTAAGACCCAGTACTTC. This codes for CASSDSGSKTQYF.